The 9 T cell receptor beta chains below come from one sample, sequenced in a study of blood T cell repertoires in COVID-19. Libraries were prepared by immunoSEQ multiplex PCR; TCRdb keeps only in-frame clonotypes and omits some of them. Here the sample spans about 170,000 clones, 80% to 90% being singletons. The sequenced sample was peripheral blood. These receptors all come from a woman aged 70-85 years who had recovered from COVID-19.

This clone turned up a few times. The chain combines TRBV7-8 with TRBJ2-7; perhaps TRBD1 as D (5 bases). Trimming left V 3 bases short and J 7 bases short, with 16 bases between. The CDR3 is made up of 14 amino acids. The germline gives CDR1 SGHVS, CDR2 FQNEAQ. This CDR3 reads CASSLGQPIVEQYF. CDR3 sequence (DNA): TGTGCCAGCAGCTTGGGGCAGCCGATAGTGGAGCAGTACTTC.

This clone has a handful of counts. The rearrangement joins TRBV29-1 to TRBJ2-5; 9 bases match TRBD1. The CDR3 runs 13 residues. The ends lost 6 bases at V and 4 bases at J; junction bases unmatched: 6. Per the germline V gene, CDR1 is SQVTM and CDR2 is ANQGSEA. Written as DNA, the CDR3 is TGCAGCGTAACAGGGGGCGAGGGAGAGACCCAGTACTTC. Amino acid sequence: CSVTGGEGETQYF.

The CDR3 DNA is TGTGCCAGCGGGCAGAAGCGGGACTCTGGAAACACCATATATTTT. Its translation is CASGQKRDSGNTIYF. J is TRBJ1-3 and V is TRBV28; D not certain. In germline, CDR1 is MDHEN, CDR2 SYDVKM. V was pared by 8 bases and J by 0 bases, with 14 bases between. This CDR3 is 15 amino acids long.

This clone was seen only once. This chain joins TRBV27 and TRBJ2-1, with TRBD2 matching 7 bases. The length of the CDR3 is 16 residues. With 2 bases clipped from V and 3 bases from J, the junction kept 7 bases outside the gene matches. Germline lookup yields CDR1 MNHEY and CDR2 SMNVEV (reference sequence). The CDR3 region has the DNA TGTGCCAGCAGTTTAGGGGCCCGGGGGGTCTACAATGAGCAGTTCTTC. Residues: CASSLGARGVYNEQFF.

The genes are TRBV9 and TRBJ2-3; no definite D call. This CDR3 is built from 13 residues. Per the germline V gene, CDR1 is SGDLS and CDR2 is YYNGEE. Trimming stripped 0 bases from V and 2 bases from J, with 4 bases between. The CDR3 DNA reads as TGTGCCAGCAGCGTAGCCTACACAGATACGCAGTATTTT. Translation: CASSVAYTDTQYF.

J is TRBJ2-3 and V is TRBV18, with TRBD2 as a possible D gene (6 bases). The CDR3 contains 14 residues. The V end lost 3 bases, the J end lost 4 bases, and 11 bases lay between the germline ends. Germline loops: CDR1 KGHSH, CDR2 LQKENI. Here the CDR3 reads CASSPGPGADTQYF. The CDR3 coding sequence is TGTGCCAGCTCACCGGGTCCGGGGGCAGATACGCAGTATTTT.

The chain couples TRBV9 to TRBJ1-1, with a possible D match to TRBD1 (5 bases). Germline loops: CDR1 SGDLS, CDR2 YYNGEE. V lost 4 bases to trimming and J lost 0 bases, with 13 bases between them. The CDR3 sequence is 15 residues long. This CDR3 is CASSPTGGMNTEAFF. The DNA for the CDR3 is TGTGCCAGCAGCCCCACCGGGGGGATGAACACTGAAGCTTTCTTT.

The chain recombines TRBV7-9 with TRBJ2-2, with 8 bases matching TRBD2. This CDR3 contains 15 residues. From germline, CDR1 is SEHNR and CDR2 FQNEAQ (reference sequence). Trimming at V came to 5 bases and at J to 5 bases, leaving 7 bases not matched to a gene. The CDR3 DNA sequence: TGTGCCAGCAGCAGAGGGACTAGGGTAACCGGGGAGCTGTTTTTT. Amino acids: CASSRGTRVTGELFF.

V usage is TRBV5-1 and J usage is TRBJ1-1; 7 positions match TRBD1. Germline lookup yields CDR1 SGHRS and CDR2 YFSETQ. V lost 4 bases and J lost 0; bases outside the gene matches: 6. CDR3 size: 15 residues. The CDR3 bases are TGCGCCAGCAGCACCAGGGGGGCCGTGAACACTGAAGCTTTCTTT. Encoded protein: CASSTRGAVNTEAFF. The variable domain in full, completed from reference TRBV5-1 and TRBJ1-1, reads KAGVTQTPRYLIKTRGQQVTLSCSPISGHRSVSWYQQTPGQGLQFLFEYFSETQRNKGNFPGRFSGRQFSNSRSEMNVSTLELGDSALYLCASSTRGAVNTEAFFGQGTRLTVV.